Listed here is a single T cell receptor beta chain. This clonotype was observed at least ten times. There is no known antigen for this receptor. No base-level quality is on record; no much larger clone is a single base apart. The sample was run on an Illumina NovaSeq 6000. Using 5'RACE with constant-segment primers, TCRalpha and TCRbeta cDNA libraries were constructed, with sample barcodes and unique molecular identifiers added in the process. RNA was extracted from every sample with Trizol reagent. The libraries were amplified in two PCR steps, and the second step added a second sample barcode and Illumina TruSeq adapters. Sequencing of the libraries was done on an Illumina NovaSeq, producing 2 x 150 bp paired-end reads. The study's processing was this. The reads were demultiplexed and collapsed into UMI-guided consensus sequences using migec v1.2.7. Using mixcr v2.1.11, UMI consensuses were aligned to TRA and TRB V and J templates and then assembled into clonotypes. Expanded or contracted clonotypes were those called significant by both edgeR and NoisET, with noise models trained on biological replicates. For edgeR calls, a false discovery rate-adjusted p below 0.01 and a log2 fold-change threshold of 1 were applied. As an exploratory analysis of dynamics, max-normalized trajectories of the 1000 most abundant clonotypes were examined with PCA combined with hierarchical clustering. The CD4 or CD8 phenotype of responding clones was assigned using the separately sequenced CD4+ and CD8+ repertoires. The raw public data were reprocessed by TCRdb itself: fastp quality trimming at Q25, MiXCR clonotype calling, in-frame beta chains only. One record per CDR3 amino acid sequence lists the most common genes and DNA. TCRdb, not the authors, supplied the V and J calls. The sample profile shows a few hundred thousand distinct CDR3 sequences; less than 25% of them were found once. The biggest ten clones account for roughly 23% of the sample.

The sample comes from a study of T-cell memory formation after mild COVID-19 (dated by TCRdb to the early 2020s). About the investigation overall: TCR sequence clusters from the two donors were found to be largely donor specific. The cohort was made up of two young adult volunteers, one female and one male, who were previously healthy. Longitudinal TCRalpha and TCRbeta repertoire sequencing tracked T-cell clones expanding and contracting after mild COVID-19 in a couple of donors. Results the study describes overall, beyond this receptor: Contracting CD4+ clones were found mainly in CM and EM memory subsets, while CD8+ clones were enriched in EMRA. Only a couple of mild cases were covered in the study, and larger cohorts including severe cases with pre-infection samples were considered necessary. From day 15 to 85, contracting clones showed balanced CD4/CD8 phenotypes, whereas a second wave of clones that expanded from day 15 to 37 leaned towards CD4+. Some responding clones were found in pre-infection memory, which suggests that pre-existing cross-reactive memory T cells took part in the SARS-CoV-2 response. SARS-CoV-2 specificity of the second-wave clones peaking on day 37 was not confirmed.

The CDR3, cysteine through phenylalanine, is 16 amino acids long. Just CDR3 DNA is preserved here, 48 bases in frame from base 1. Based on the germline V gene, the CDR1 and CDR2 sequences are SGHRS and YFSETQ. V lost 4 bases and J lost 4 bases, and the count of bases not matched to a germline gene is 8. Ficoll-Paque density gradient centrifugation was used to isolate PBMCs. This TCR came from a young man who had mild COVID-19 (a few samples of this study predate the infection). The sample titles of this study are shuffled in the database, so cell type and time point are left out; the donor was told from shared clones. Material: PBMCs or a T cell subset sorted from them (not recorded which). The sequence links TRBV5-1 to TRBJ2-1, with 10 bases matching TRBD1. CDR3 loop: CASSRSGQGYYNEQFF. The nucleotides are TGCGCCAGCAGCCGATCGGGACAGGGGTATTACAATGAGCAGTTCTTC.